One and the same sample provided the 11 T cell receptor beta chains below, sequenced in a study of T cell responses to AZD1222 COVID-19 vaccine. The assay was immunoSEQ multiplex PCR, and TCRdb's table has in-frame clones only and misses some. The top ten clones hold approximately 19% of a sample with 150,000 to 170,000 clones, 90% of them seen once. The sequenced sample was peripheral blood, obtained on day 0 of AZD1222 vaccination. These receptors were collected from an adult in good health.

V usage is TRBV25-1 and J usage is TRBJ1-1, with a tentative D call TRBD1 (5 bases). V dropped 6 bases and J dropped 0 bases, with 11 bases sitting between them. CDR3 length: 14 amino acids. Germline V gene data show CDR1 as MGHDK and CDR2 as SYGVNS. The CDR3 coding sequence is TGTGCCAGCAGCCAGGGATGGGTGAACACTGAAGCTTTCTTT. This sequence encodes CASSQGWVNTEAFF. The full variable domain, with the rest looked up from reference TRBV25-1 and TRBJ1-1, is EADIYQTPRYLVIGTGKKITLECSQTMGHDKMYWYQQDPGMELHLIHYSYGVNSTEKGDLSSESTVSRIRTEHFPLTLESARPSHTSQYLCASSQGWVNTEAFFGQGTRLTVV.

This chain connects TRBV3-1 (or the pseudogene TRBV3-2) to TRBJ1-5; D not resolved. The CDR3 consists of 13 residues. The germline CDR1 and CDR2 sequences are LGHDT and YNNKEL (reference sequence). The germline V and J ends were trimmed by 2 bases and 0 bases, with 2 bases remaining between them. CDR3 region: CASSQNSNQPQHF. The CDR3, as DNA: TGTGCCAGCAGCCAAAATAGCAATCAGCCCCAGCATTTT.

The V gene is TRBV28, the J gene TRBJ1-2; no reliable D call. Germline loops: CDR1 MDHEN, CDR2 SYDVKM. V shed 2 bases and J shed 4 bases, with 14 bases lying between them. The CDR3 runs 15 residues. CDR3 sequence (DNA): TGTGCCAGCAGTTTACCTTCCCGGGAGGGCTATGGCTACACCTTC. Translating gives CASSLPSREGYGYTF.

CDR3 sequence: CASGPGQGSNQPQHF. The CDR3 nucleotides are TGTGCCAGCGGACCGGGACAGGGATCCAATCAGCCCCAGCATTTT. This chain links TRBV19 with TRBJ1-5; 9 bases fit TRBD1. The CDR3 runs 15 residues. Trimming at V came to 9 bases and at J to 3 bases, leaving 9 bases not matched to a gene. CDR1 is LNHDA, CDR2 SQIVND, per germline (reference sequence).

The chain employs TRBV6-2 or TRBV6-3 and TRBJ2-1; perhaps TRBD2 as D (6 bases). Germline V gene lookup returns CDR1 MNHEY and CDR2 SVGEGT. The V end was cut by 3 bases, the J end by 8 bases, with 17 bases between. The CDR3 sequence is 15 residues long. Written as DNA, the CDR3 is TGTGCCAGCAGTTATGGGAGGCAGGGTAGCGATGAGCAGTTCTTC. Its translation: CASSYGRQGSDEQFF.

The chain couples TRBV15 to TRBJ1-3, with no clear D. The CDR3 runs 14 residues. Trimming pared 3 bases from V and 2 bases from J, leaving 8 bases between. Germline values: CDR1 LNHNV, CDR2 YYDKDF (reference sequence). CDR3 protein: CATSRPPAGNTIYF. Written as DNA, the CDR3 is TGTGCCACCAGCAGGCCGCCGGCTGGAAACACCATATATTTT.

This sequence joins TRBV19 and TRBJ2-2; D remains ambiguous. Germline values: CDR1 LNHDA, CDR2 SQIVND (reference sequence). The CDR3 totals 13 residues. The V and J ends lost 3 bases and 5 bases respectively, with 7 bases between them. The CDR3 DNA follows: TGTGCCAGTAGTATGGGGTGGACCGGGGAGCTGTTTTTT. Translation gives CASSMGWTGELFF. The whole variable domain, remainder taken from reference TRBV19 and TRBJ2-2, is DGGITQSPKYLFRKEGQNVTLSCEQNLNHDAMYWYRQDPGQGLRLIYYSQIVNDFQKGDIAEGYSVSREKKESFPLTVTSAQKNPTAFYLCASSMGWTGELFFGEGSRLTVL.

V gene TRBV29-1 combines with J gene TRBJ1-1; 9 bases match TRBD1. The CDR3 totals 14 residues. Germline V gene data show CDR1 as SQVTM and CDR2 as ANQGSEA. The junction had 11 bases not matched to a gene; V was cut back by 7 bases and J by 5 bases. In DNA, the CDR3 is TGCAGCGGCAACTACAGGGGGCGCCGGACTGAAGCTTTCTTT. This encodes CSGNYRGRRTEAFF.

The gene calls are TRBV6-6 and TRBJ1-5; TRBD1 matches 7 bases. The J segment lost 2 bases and the V segment lost 5 bases, leaving 3 bases of the junction unmatched. The CDR3 runs 14 residues. CDR1 and CDR2 (germline): MNHNY, SVGAGI (reference sequence). The CDR3 coding sequence is TGTGCCAGCAGTCGTACAGGGGGCAATCAGCCCCAGCATTTT. Translating it yields CASSRTGGNQPQHF.

The V call is TRBV7-8, the J call TRBJ2-7; 7 bases map to TRBD2. Per germline, CDR1 SGHVS and CDR2 FQNEAQ. This CDR3 is 13 amino acids long. V lost 5 bases to trimming and J lost 7 bases; unmatched junction nucleotides: 8. The CDR3 nucleotides read TGTGCCAGCAGCCGCGGGGAGGGCGGGGAGCAGTACTTC. This sequence encodes CASSRGEGGEQYF.

The chain carries TRBV19 and TRBJ1-3; perhaps TRBD1 as D (5 bases). The CDR3 extends over 16 amino acids. V lost 3 bases, J lost 2 bases, and 14 bases lay in between. The germline V gene has CDR1 LNHDA and CDR2 SQIVND (reference sequence). The CDR3 spells CASSIPGIVTGNTIYF. The CDR3 nucleotides are TGTGCCAGTAGTATCCCAGGGATAGTAACTGGAAACACCATATATTTT.